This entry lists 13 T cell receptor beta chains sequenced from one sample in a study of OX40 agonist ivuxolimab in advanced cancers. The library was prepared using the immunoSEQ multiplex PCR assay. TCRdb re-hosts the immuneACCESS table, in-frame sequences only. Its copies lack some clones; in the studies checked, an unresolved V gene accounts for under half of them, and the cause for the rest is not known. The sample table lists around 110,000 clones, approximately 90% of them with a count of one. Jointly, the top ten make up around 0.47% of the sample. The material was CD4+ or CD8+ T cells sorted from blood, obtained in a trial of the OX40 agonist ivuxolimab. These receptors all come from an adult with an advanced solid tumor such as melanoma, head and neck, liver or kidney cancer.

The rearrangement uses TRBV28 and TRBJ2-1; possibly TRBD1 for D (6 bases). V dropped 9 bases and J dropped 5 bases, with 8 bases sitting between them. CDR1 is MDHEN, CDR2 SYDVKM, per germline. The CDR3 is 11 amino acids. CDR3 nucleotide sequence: TGTGCCAGTACAGGGAACAATGAGCAGTTCTTC. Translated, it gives CASTGNNEQFF.

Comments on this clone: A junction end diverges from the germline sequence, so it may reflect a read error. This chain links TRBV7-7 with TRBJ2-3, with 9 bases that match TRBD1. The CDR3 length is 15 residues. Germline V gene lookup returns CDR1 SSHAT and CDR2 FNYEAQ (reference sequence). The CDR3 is CASSPGTGKGDTQYF. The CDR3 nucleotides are TGTGCTAGCAGCCCCGGGACAGGGAAGGGAGATACGCAGTATTTT.

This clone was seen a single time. The CDR3 nucleotides are TGTGCCAGCAGCTCGACTAGCGGGGGTGGAGAGACCCAGTACTTC. Its translation is CASSSTSGGGETQYF. The chain has TRBV16 and TRBJ2-5; 12 positions match TRBD2. Germline CDR1 and CDR2: KGHSY and FQNENV. V shed 5 bases and J 4 bases; nucleotides not matched to a gene: 5. This CDR3 region has 15 residues. Combining the CDR3 with reference TRBV16 and TRBJ2-5 gives the whole variable domain GEEVAQTPKHLVRGEGQKAKLYCAPIKGHSYVFWYQQVLKNEFKFLISFQNENVFDETGMPKERFSAKCLPNSPCSLEIQATKLEDSAVYFCASSSTSGGGETQYFGPGTRLLVL.

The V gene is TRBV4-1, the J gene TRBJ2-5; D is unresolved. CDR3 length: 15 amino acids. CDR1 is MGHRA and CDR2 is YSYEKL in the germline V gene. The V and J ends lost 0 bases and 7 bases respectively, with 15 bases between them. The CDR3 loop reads CASSQDLGPTRTQYF. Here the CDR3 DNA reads TGCGCCAGCAGCCAAGATTTAGGGCCTACGAGGACCCAGTACTTC.

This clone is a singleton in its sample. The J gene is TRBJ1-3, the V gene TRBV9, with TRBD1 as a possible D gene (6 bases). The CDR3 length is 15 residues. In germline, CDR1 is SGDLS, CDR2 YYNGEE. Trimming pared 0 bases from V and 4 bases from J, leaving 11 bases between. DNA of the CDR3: TGTGCCAGCAGCGTAGCTCCGGGGGGCGGAAACACCATATATTTT. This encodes CASSVAPGGGNTIYF.

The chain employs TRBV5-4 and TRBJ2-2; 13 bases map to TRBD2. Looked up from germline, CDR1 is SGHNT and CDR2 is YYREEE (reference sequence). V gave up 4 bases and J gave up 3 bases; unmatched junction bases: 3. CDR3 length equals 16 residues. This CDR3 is CASSRTSGGHTGELFF. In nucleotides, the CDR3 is TGTGCCAGCAGCAGGACTAGCGGGGGTCACACCGGGGAGCTGTTTTTT. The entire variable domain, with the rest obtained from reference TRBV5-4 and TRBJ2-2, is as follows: ETGVTQSPTHLIKTRGQQVTLRCSSQSGHNTVSWYQQALGQGPQFIFQYYREEENGRGNFPPRFSGLQFPNYSSELNVNALELDDSALYLCASSRTSGGHTGELFFGEGSRLTVL.

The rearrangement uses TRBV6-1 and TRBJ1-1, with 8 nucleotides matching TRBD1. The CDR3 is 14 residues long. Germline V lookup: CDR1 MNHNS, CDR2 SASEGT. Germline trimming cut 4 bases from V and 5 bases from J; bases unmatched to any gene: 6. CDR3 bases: TGTGCCAGCAGTGTCGGACAGGGTTGGACTGAAGCTTTCTTT. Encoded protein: CASSVGQGWTEAFF.

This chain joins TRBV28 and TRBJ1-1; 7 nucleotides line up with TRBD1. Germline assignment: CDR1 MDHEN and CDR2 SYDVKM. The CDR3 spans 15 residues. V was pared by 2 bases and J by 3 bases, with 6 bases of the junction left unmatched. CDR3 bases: TGTGCCAGCAGTTTACTGCAGGGGGGCGACACTGAAGCTTTCTTT. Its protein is CASSLLQGGDTEAFF.

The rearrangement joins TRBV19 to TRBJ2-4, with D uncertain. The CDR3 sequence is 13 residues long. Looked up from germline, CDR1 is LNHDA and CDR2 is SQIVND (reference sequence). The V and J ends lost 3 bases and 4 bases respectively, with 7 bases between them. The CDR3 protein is CASSMSDKNIQYF. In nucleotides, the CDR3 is TGTGCCAGTAGTATGTCAGATAAAAACATTCAGTACTTC.

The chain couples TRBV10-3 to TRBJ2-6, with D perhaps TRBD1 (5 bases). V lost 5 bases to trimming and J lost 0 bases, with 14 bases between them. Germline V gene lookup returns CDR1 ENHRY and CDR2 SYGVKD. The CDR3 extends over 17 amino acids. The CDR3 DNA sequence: TGTGCCATCAGTCAAGGGGTAGGTTCCTCTGGGGCCAACGTCCTGACTTTC. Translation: CAISQGVGSSGANVLTF.

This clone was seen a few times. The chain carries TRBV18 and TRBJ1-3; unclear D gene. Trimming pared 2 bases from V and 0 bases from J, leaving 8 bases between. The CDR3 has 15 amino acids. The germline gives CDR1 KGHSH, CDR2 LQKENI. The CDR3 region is CASSPDPSSGNTIYF. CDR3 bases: TGTGCCAGCTCACCAGACCCGAGCTCTGGAAACACCATATATTTT. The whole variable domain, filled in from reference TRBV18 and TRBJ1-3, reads NAGVMQNPRHLVRRRGQEARLRCSPMKGHSHVYWYRQLPEEGLKFMVYLQKENIIDESGMPKERFSAEFPKEGPSILRIQQVVRGDSAAYFCASSPDPSSGNTIYFGEGSWLTVV.

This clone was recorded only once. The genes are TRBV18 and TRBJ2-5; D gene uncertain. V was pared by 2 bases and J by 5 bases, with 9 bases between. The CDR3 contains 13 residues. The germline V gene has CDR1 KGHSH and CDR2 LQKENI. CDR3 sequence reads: CASSPMRQETQYF. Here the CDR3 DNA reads TGTGCCAGCTCACCAATGAGGCAGGAGACCCAGTACTTC.

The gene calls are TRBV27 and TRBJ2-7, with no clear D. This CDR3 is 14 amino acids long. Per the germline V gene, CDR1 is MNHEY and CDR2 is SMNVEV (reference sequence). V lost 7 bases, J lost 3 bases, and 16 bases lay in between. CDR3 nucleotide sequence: TGTGCCAGCACTAATCAGACTTTCTTCTACGAGCAGTACTTC. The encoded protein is CASTNQTFFYEQYF.